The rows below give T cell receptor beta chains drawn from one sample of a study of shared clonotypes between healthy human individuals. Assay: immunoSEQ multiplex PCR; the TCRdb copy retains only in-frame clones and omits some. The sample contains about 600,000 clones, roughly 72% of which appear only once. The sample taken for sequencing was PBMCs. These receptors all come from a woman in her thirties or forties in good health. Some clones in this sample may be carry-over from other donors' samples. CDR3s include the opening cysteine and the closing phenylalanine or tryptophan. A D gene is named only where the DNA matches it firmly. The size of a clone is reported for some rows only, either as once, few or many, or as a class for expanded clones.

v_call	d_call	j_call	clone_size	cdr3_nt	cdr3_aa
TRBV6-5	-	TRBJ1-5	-	TGTGCCAGCAGTTCGGGACGGACCGCCAATCAGCCCCAGCATTTT	CASSSGRTANQPQHF
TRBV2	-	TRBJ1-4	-	TGTGCCAGCAGTGTTCGCAGGGATGAAAAACTGTTTTTT	CASSVRRDEKLFF
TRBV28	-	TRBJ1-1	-	TGTGCCAGCAAGGGACGTTTTGAAGCTTTCTTT	CASKGRFEAFF
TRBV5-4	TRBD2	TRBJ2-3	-	TGTGCCAGCAGCTTGCGAGCGGGAGTCGGCACAGATACGCAGTATTTT	CASSLRAGVGTDTQYF
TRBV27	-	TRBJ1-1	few	TGTGCCAGCAGTATGGACAGGAACACTGAAGCTTTCTTT	CASSMDRNTEAFF
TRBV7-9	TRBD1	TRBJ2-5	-	TGTGCCAGCAGGCCCGGACAGGGGGCTGGTCAAGAGACCCAGTACTTC	CASRPGQGAGQETQYF
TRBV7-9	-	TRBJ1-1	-	TGTGCCAGCAGCTTAGTTGCAGCCAACCCTGAAGCTTTCTTT	CASSLVAANPEAFF
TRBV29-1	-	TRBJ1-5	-	TGCAGCGTTGCAGGGGATTTAGATCAGCCCCAGCATTTT	CSVAGDLDQPQHF
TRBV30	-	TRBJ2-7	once	TGTGCCTGGGATACAGGGTTCTACGAGCAGTACTTC	CAWDTGFYEQYF
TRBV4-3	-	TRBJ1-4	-	TGCGCCAGCAGCCAAGATGGACAAACTAATGAAAAACTGTTTTTT	CASSQDGQTNEKLFF
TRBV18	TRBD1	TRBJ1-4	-	TGTGCCAGCTCACCACCGGCACAGGGGGATGAAAAACTGTTTTTT	CASSPPAQGDEKLFF
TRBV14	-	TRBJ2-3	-	TGTGCCAGCAGTCCAACGGGACTCCACACAGATACGCAGTATTTT	CASSPTGLHTDTQYF
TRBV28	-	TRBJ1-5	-	TGTGCCAGCCTAGGACCCGGGGGCAAACAGCCCCAGCATTTT	CASLGPGGKQPQHF
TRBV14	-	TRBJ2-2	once	TGTGCCAGCAGCTGGGCTGCAGGGGACACCGGGGAGCTGTTTTTT	CASSWAAGDTGELFF
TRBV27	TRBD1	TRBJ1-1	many	TGTGCCAGCAGTTTATATGAGGGGGCCGGGAACACTGAAGCTTTCTTT	CASSLYEGAGNTEAFF
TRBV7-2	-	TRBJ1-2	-	TGTGCCAGCAGTCCCGCGGCGGGTATGAGCTACACCTTC	CASSPAAGMSYTF
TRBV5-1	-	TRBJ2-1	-	TGCGCCAGCAGCCACCGGGTTTTGAGCTCCTACAATGAGCAGTTCTTC	CASSHRVLSSYNEQFF
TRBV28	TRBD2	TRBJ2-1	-	TGTGCCAGCAGTTTACTAGTAGCGGGAGAAGATGAGCAGTTCTTC	CASSLLVAGEDEQFF
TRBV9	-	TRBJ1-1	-	TGTGCCAGCAGCCTCTTAGGGGCCGGCGGCACTGAAGCTTTCTTT	CASSLLGAGGTEAFF
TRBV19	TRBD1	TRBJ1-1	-	TGTGCCAGTACTATCGGGATAGGGGACAGGGAAGCTTTCTTT	CASTIGIGDREAFF
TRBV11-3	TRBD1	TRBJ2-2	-	TGTGCCAGCAGCTCAGGGGGACAGGGGTTTGGCGGGGAGCTGTTTTTT	CASSSGGQGFGGELFF
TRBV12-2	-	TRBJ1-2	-	TGTGCAAGTCGCTCCCATGGGGGAAGGAATGGCTACACCTTC	CASRSHGGRNGYTF
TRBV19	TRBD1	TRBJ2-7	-	TGTGCCAGTAGTAGACAGGGCCTGAGGAACTACGAGCAGTACTTC	CASSRQGLRNYEQYF
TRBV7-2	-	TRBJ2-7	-	TGTGCCAGCAGCTGGGGCGGGGCCCACCAAACTCTATACGAGCAGTACTTC	CASSWGGAHQTLYEQYF
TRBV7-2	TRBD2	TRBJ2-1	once	TGTGCCAGCAGCTACCGGGAGGCGGGAGGCCAGTTCTTC	CASSYREAGGQFF
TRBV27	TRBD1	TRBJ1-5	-	TGTGCCAGCAGTTTCTTCGGACAGGGACGAACCCTCAATCAGCCCCAGCATTTT	CASSFFGQGRTLNQPQHF
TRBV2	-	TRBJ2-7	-	TGTGCCAGCAGGAGGCAGGGAAAAGTCGGGCAGTACTTC	CASRRQGKVGQYF
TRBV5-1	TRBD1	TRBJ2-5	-	TGCGCCAGCAGTTCGCAGGGGGCAGAGACCCAGTACTTC	CASSSQGAETQYF
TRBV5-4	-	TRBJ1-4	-	TGTGCCAGCAGCCCGAAGACAGGTCCTAATGAAAAACTGTTTTTT	CASSPKTGPNEKLFF
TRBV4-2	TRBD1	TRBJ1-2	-	TGTGCCAGCAGCCAAGGGGGACAGGGGCACTATGGCTACACCTTC	CASSQGGQGHYGYTF
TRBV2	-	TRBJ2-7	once	TGTGCCAGCACCTCGGGGCGGGGATACGAGCAGTACTTC	CASTSGRGYEQYF
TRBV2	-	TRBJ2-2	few	TGTGCCAGCAGGGGGAACACCGGGGAGCTGTTTTTT	CASRGNTGELFF
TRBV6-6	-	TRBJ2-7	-	TGTGCCAGCAGGCTACAGGCCGGCTCCTACGAGCAGTACTTC	CASRLQAGSYEQYF
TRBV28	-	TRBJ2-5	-	TGTGCCAGCAGTGCACGCCGCGGAGTAGGTCAAGAGACCCAGTACTTC	CASSARRGVGQETQYF
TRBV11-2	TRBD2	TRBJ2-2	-	TGTGCCAGCAGCCTAAGGTTCGTAGCGGGGAAGAACACCGGGGAGCTGTTTTTT	CASSLRFVAGKNTGELFF
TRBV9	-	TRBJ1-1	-	TGTGCCAGCGAAGGGGTGGTGAACACTGAAGCTTTCTTT	CASEGVVNTEAFF
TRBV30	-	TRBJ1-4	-	TGTGCCTGGAGTGTTTCTAATGAAAAACTGTTTTTT	CAWSVSNEKLFF
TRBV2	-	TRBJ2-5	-	TGTGCCAGCGGGCTAGTACAGGAGACCCAGTACTTC	CASGLVQETQYF
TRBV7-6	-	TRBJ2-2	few	TGTGCCGCAGGCGCGCAGGGTGGAATCGGGGAGCTGTTTTTT	CAAGAQGGIGELFF
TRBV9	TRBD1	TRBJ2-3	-	TGTGCCAGCAGCCGACAGGGAACTAGCACAGATACGCAGTATTTT	CASSRQGTSTDTQYF
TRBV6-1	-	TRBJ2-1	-	TGTGCCAGCAGTCCCGGCCGCGATGAGCAGTTCTTC	CASSPGRDEQFF
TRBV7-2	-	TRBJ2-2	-	TGTGCCAGCAGCTTAGGGGGTAGGACCGGGGAGCTGTTTTTT	CASSLGGRTGELFF
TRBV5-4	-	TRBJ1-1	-	TGTGCCAGCAGCTTGGTCCGGGGGATGGAGGTCACTGAAGCTTTCTTT	CASSLVRGMEVTEAFF
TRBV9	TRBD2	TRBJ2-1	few	TGTGCCAGCAGCGCAAGAGCGGGAGGGCTCATACGAAATGAGCAGTTCTTC	CASSARAGGLIRNEQFF
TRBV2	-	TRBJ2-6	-	TGTGCCAGCAGCGGGAAAACGGGGACTGGGGCCAACGTCCTGACTTTC	CASSGKTGTGANVLTF
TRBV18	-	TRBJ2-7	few	TGTGCCAGCTCACCAGCGCAGGACAGAACCTACGAGCAGTACTTC	CASSPAQDRTYEQYF
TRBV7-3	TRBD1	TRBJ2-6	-	TGTGCCAGCAGCTCCACCGGGACAGGGGGCGCCTCTGGGGCCAACGTCCTGACTTTC	CASSSTGTGGASGANVLTF
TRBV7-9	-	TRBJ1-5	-	TGTGCCAGCAGCTTAGCCAGACATCAGTCTAGCAGTCAGCCCCAGCATTTT	CASSLARHQSSSQPQHF
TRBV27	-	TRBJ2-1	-	TGTGCCAGCAGTTTAAGGACTGGCCTACCGGGTGGTGAGCAGTTCTTC	CASSLRTGLPGGEQFF